This T cell receptor (beta chain) was identified in a study of T cell responses to AZD1222 COVID-19 vaccine. Study-wide results and limits: No repertoire was sampled before or during the peak T cell response, only after it. In the spike-specific TCR repertoire, nearly half reportedly target unmutated variant regions. The donors showed a predominance of white British ancestry and of females, with possible underestimation of clonal diversity. Across spike, vaccine-associated CD4 TCRs were found, dominant at 160-218 and 743-854.

Only in-frame clones appear in the TCRdb table, and some are missing; sequencing was by immunoSEQ multiplex PCR. The data contain 150,000 or so clones, 70% to 90% of them singletons. Germline V lookup: CDR1 MNHEY, CDR2 SMNVEV (reference sequence). This CDR3 is built from 16 residues. Between the trimmed V and J ends, which lost 5 bases and 5 bases, there was a span of 19 bases. Comments on this clone: What it binds is unknown.

This specimen consisted of peripheral blood, obtained on day 0 of AZD1222 vaccination. The rearrangement joins TRBV27 to TRBJ2-1; either TRBD1 or TRBD2 may supply D (5 bases each). This clonotype was obtained from an adult in good health. CDR3 residues: CASSGTQGRLNNEQFF. CDR3 nucleotides: TGTGCCAGCAGTGGAACCCAGGGACGTTTAAACAATGAGCAGTTCTTC.